This T cell receptor beta chain was sequenced in a study of blood T cell repertoires in COVID-19. Enrolled through a virtual design, the participants were between about 18 and 100 years of age and came from under 30 US areas. Allocation to cohorts depended on clinical history reported by the participants. Produced via immunoSEQ multiplex PCR; TCRdb's table is partial and in-frame only. Of 180,000 or so clones listed, approximately 80% were seen once; the top ten hold 13%. CDR3 length equals 11 residues. Germline CDR1 and CDR2: WSHSY and SAAADI. V was cut by 8 bases and J by 8 bases, with 12 bases left in between.

The sequence derives from a woman aged 60-75 years who had recovered from COVID-19. The chain combines TRBV10-2 with TRBJ1-1; D gene uncertain. Material for sequencing was PBMCs or T cells enriched from blood (not recorded which). The CDR3 here is CASGREVEAFF. In DNA, the CDR3 is TGCGCCAGCGGACGGGAGGTGGAAGCTTTCTTT.